The sequence of this T cell receptor (beta chain) was determined in a study of CD8 T cells in ankylosing spondylitis. Library preparation for TCR beta used quantitative 5'-RACE with molecular barcodes. TCRdb independently ran MiXCR on the 5' RACE reads; one entry per CDR3 protein. Of about 400,000 distinct CDR3 sequences in the sample, 20% were seen once. Study results and limitations: CD8+ cells made up the disease-linked clones, which were relatively rare in peripheral blood.

Trimming removed 0 bases at V and 1 base at J, with 12 bases between. Per germline, CDR1 MNHNS and CDR2 SASEGT. CDR3 length: 16 amino acids. This clonotype has only a few counts. Its matching antigen is unknown. Material: blood, either unsorted or a sorted T cell fraction (not recorded which). The chain couples TRBV6-1 to TRBJ1-1; D might be TRBD1 (6 bases). The TCR originated in a male donor with ankylosing spondylitis or in good health (not recorded which). The CDR3 protein is CASSEARGARNTEAFF. CDR3 sequence (DNA): TGTGCCAGCAGTGAAGCGCGGGGGGCTAGGAACACTGAAGCTTTCTTT.